Reported below is one T cell receptor beta chain. Clones were sequenced by immunoSEQ multiplex PCR, and TCRdb holds only the in-frame ones, with some missing. The sample records approximately 230,000 clones, roughly 83% being singletons. This sample is part of a study of blood T cell repertoires in COVID-19. Germline CDR1 reads MNHEY; CDR2 reads SVGAGI. Trimming stripped 7 bases from V and 0 bases from J, with 13 bases between. This CDR3 is 15 amino acids long. V and J are TRBV6-5 and TRBJ1-3; D gene ambiguous. What was sequenced was peripheral blood. The sequence was obtained from a man of 80 years or more with acute or convalescent COVID-19. As DNA, the CDR3 is TGTGCCAGCAACAACGGGTTAGCCTCTGGAAACACCATATATTTT. Protein sequence: CASNNGLASGNTIYF.